One sample yielded the 26 T cell receptor beta chains listed below, sequenced in a study of CD8+ T cells in alopecia areata (dated by TCRdb to between 2018 and 2020). Library construction relied on the immunoSEQ multiplex PCR assay. RNA was extracted from all samples and reverse transcribed into cDNA as template for TCR sequencing. Drawn from immuneACCESS, this table holds only the in-frame rearrangements with V and J called that TCRdb kept. Clones are partly lost; checked studies trace under half to an unresolved V gene and leave the rest unexplained. The sample table records roughly 200,000 clones; roughly 60% of these occur just once. The leading ten clones occupy around 1.8% of the sample. This specimen's time point label, interpreted: baseline before oral tofacitinib. Material: CD4+ T cells sorted from blood, obtained at week 0. These receptors were taken from a human donor with alopecia areata.

This rearrangement joins TRBV29-1 to TRBJ2-7; D gene ambiguous. V was clipped by 4 bases and J by 2 bases, with 6 bases between them. CDR1 is SQVTM, CDR2 ANQGSEA, per germline. The CDR3 is made up of 11 amino acids. Here the CDR3 DNA reads TGCAGCGTTGTCTTCACCTACGAGCAGTACTTC. Translated: CSVVFTYEQYF.

The chain has TRBV6-5 and TRBJ1-2; the match to TRBD1 covers 8 bases. Germline V gene sequence: CDR1 MNHEY, CDR2 SVGAGI. The CDR3 sequence is 13 residues long. The junction had 8 bases not matched to a gene; V was cut back by 2 bases and J by 12 bases. Written as DNA, the CDR3 is TGTGCCAGCAGTTACACGCGGACAGGGAGAGACACCTTC. Translated, it gives CASSYTRTGRDTF.

The rearrangement links TRBV11-2 to TRBJ2-5; 8 bases fit TRBD1. CDR1 is SGHAT and CDR2 is FQNNGV in the germline V gene. The length of the CDR3 is 15 residues. V trimming: 0 bases; J trimming: 5 bases; junction bases outside the gene matches: 5. CDR3 loop: CASSLEQGVWETQYF. The DNA for the CDR3 is TGTGCCAGCAGCTTAGAACAGGGGGTTTGGGAGACCCAGTACTTC.

V usage is TRBV29-1 and J usage is TRBJ2-7; 7 bases fit TRBD1. This CDR3 contains 11 residues. V gave up 7 bases and J gave up 6 bases; unmatched junction bases: 6. Germline values: CDR1 SQVTM, CDR2 ANQGSEA. For the CDR3, the DNA is TGCAGCGGCCGACAGGGATCCGAGCAGTACTTC. Protein: CSGRQGSEQYF.

CDR3 amino acids: CASSERTGLANYGYTF. The CDR3 region has the DNA TGTGCCAGCAGTGAGAGGACAGGGCTCGCTAACTATGGCTACACCTTC. The gene calls are TRBV6-1 and TRBJ1-2; the match to TRBD1 covers 8 bases. V trimming: 3 bases; J trimming: 0 bases; junction bases outside the gene matches: 6. The CDR3 has 16 residues. Germline CDR1 reads MNHNS; CDR2 reads SASEGT.

Regarding this clone: Other DNA variants within this sample encode the same CDR3. The V and J genes are TRBV29-1 and TRBJ2-5; D is unclear. This CDR3 contains 10 residues. V lost 7 bases and J lost 1, with 4 bases in between. Looked up from germline, CDR1 is SQVTM and CDR2 is ANQGSEA. The chain's CDR3 is CSATQETQYF. CDR3 DNA: TGCAGCGCTACCCAAGAGACCCAGTACTTC. Based on the CDR3 plus reference TRBV29-1 and TRBJ2-5, the full variable domain is SAVISQKPSRDICQRGTSLTIQCQVDSQVTMMFWYRQQPGQSLTLIATANQGSEATYESGFVIDKFPISRPNLTFSTLTVSNMSPEDSSIYLCSATQETQYFGPGTRLLVL.

This clone was observed a few times. The chain carries TRBV27 and TRBJ2-3, with no clear D. V was pared by 6 bases and J by 7 bases, with 8 bases between. The CDR3 has 11 residues. CDR1 MNHEY and CDR2 SMNVEV come from the germline V gene (reference sequence). In DNA form, the CDR3 reads TGTGCCAGCAGCACTCCACATACGCAGTATTTT. It yields the protein CASSTPHTQYF.

The genes are TRBV7-2 and TRBJ1-2; D unclear. V lost 4 bases and J lost 0, with 12 bases in between. Germline assignment: CDR1 SGHTA and CDR2 FQGNSA. The CDR3 totals 15 residues. The CDR3 sequence is CASSSGLIPNYGYTF. The CDR3 bases are TGTGCCAGCAGCTCCGGTCTCATACCTAACTATGGCTACACCTTC.

The gene calls are TRBV14 and TRBJ2-3, with 7 bases that match TRBD1. The CDR3 has 15 amino acids. Germline CDR1 and CDR2: SGHDN and FVKESK. V gave up 1 base and J gave up 2 bases; unmatched junction bases: 3. The CDR3 spells CASSQGGTATDTQYF. In nucleotides, the CDR3 is TGTGCCAGCAGCCAAGGGGGGACAGCCACAGATACGCAGTATTTT.

The chain recombines TRBV2 with TRBJ1-5; D is possibly TRBD1 (5 bases). From germline, CDR1 is SNHLY and CDR2 FYNNEI. The CDR3 covers 11 residues. V lost 4 bases and J lost 16, with 14 bases in between. CDR3 amino acids: CASSGGALQHF. The CDR3 DNA is TGTGCCAGCAGTGGAGGGGCGCTCCAACATTTT.

J is TRBJ1-2 and V is TRBV29-1, with D possibly being TRBD1 (5 bases). The CDR3 spans 13 residues. The germline V gene encodes CDR1 SQVTM and CDR2 ANQGSEA. V lost 3 bases and J 6 bases, leaving 14 bases between the germline ends. The CDR3 loop reads CSVDARQGDGYTF. The DNA of the CDR3 is TGCAGCGTTGACGCTCGCCAGGGCGATGGCTACACCTTC.

Only a few counts were recorded for this clone. The chain carries TRBV9 and TRBJ2-2, with D uncertain. This CDR3 has 12 amino acids. In germline, CDR1 is SGDLS, CDR2 YYNGEE. Trimming removed 0 bases from V and 6 bases from J, with 3 bases in between. Here the CDR3 DNA reads TGTGCCAGCAGCGTAGGCCCCGGGGAGCTGTTTTTT. It encodes CASSVGPGELFF.

This chain uses TRBV5-1 with TRBJ2-7; D is ambiguous. The CDR3 has 11 residues. The germline gives CDR1 SGHRS, CDR2 YFSETQ. V was cut by 2 bases and J by 5 bases, with 5 bases left in between. The CDR3 loop is CASSFGDEQYF. The CDR3 DNA reads TGCGCCAGCAGCTTCGGAGACGAGCAGTACTTC.

V and J are TRBV2 and TRBJ1-6; D unresolved. V lost 7 bases and J lost 11, with 15 bases in between. The CDR3 has 13 residues. Germline V CDR1 and CDR2: SNHLY, FYNNEI. DNA of the CDR3: TGTGCCAGCACCGAAGAACTGGGAACACCCCTCCACTTT. Protein: CASTEELGTPLHF.

The chain carries TRBV6-1 and TRBJ1-5, with D unclear. The CDR3 runs to 15 residues. Trimming cost V 8 bases and J 3 bases, with 17 bases left between them. CDR1 is MNHNS, CDR2 SASEGT, per germline. The CDR3 DNA follows: TGTGCCAGCCGGGGTAGGGAGGTCTTCAATCAGCCCCAGCATTTT. It codes for CASRGREVFNQPQHF.

This chain links TRBV27 with TRBJ1-5; possibly TRBD1 for D (5 bases). The CDR3 covers 14 residues. From germline, CDR1 is MNHEY and CDR2 SMNVEV (reference sequence). Trimming stripped 2 bases from V and 6 bases from J, with 11 bases between. The CDR3 region is CASSLPGGGQPQHF. The CDR3 nucleotides are TGTGCCAGCAGTTTACCGGGGGGGGGTCAGCCCCAGCATTTT.

This clone was found a few times. This sequence joins TRBV7-2 and TRBJ1-2; 7 nucleotides align to TRBD1. This CDR3 spans 17 amino acids. Germline V gene lookup returns CDR1 SGHTA and CDR2 FQGNSA. The V and J ends lost 2 bases and 3 bases, in that order; junction bases with no gene match: 12. CDR3 protein: CASSLSPRQGTDYGYTF. CDR3 coding DNA: TGTGCCAGCAGCTTAAGTCCAAGACAGGGCACGGACTATGGCTACACCTTC.

The genes are TRBV5-1 and TRBJ1-1; no firm D call. This CDR3 has 14 residues. Germline CDR1 and CDR2: SGHRS and YFSETQ. The V end was cut by 4 bases, the J end by 1 base, with 11 bases between. The CDR3 coding sequence is TGCGCCAGCAGCCCCGACGGGTCGAACACTGAAGCTTTCTTT. It yields the protein CASSPDGSNTEAFF.

The chain links TRBV7-2 to TRBJ2-2; 15 positions match TRBD2. V trimming: 6 bases; J trimming: 1 base; junction bases outside the gene matches: 9. The CDR3 totals 19 residues. Germline V gene data show CDR1 as SGHTA and CDR2 as FQGNSA. The CDR3 protein is CASSRGTSGGTLNTGELFF. The CDR3, as DNA: TGTGCCAGCAGTCGCGGGACTAGCGGGGGGACCCTGAACACCGGGGAGCTGTTTTTT.

In this sample, this clone turned up a few times. V gene TRBV9 combines with J gene TRBJ2-1, with 10 bases that match TRBD1. The J segment lost 8 bases and the V segment lost 4 bases, leaving 6 bases of the junction unmatched. Germline CDR1 is SGDLS and CDR2 is YYNGEE. The CDR3 has 14 amino acids. CDR3 amino acids: CASSTRDRGDEQFF. DNA for the CDR3: TGTGCCAGCAGCACGCGGGACAGGGGTGATGAGCAGTTCTTC.

The rearrangement uses TRBV29-1 and TRBJ1-1; unclear D gene. The V gene's germline CDR1 is SQVTM and CDR2 ANQGSEA. The CDR3 has 14 residues. The germline V and J ends were trimmed by 5 bases and 1 base, with 14 bases remaining between them. CDR3 in DNA: TGCAGCGTTTTGTCAGGCCCGGGGAACACTGAAGCTTTCTTT. Translated: CSVLSGPGNTEAFF.

This chain joins TRBV9 and TRBJ2-5, with 9 bases matching TRBD1. The germline V gene encodes CDR1 SGDLS and CDR2 YYNGEE. This CDR3 has 16 residues. Germline trimming cut 0 bases from V and 5 bases from J; bases unmatched to any gene: 8. DNA for the CDR3: TGTGCCAGCAGCGTAGAGGGACAGGGACCTTTGGAGACCCAGTACTTC. This translates into CASSVEGQGPLETQYF. The full variable domain, with the rest looked up from reference TRBV9 and TRBJ2-5, is DSGVTQTPKHLITATGQRVTLRCSPRSGDLSVYWYQQSLDQGLQFLIQYYNGEERAKGNILERFSAQQFPDLHSELNLSSLELGDSALYFCASSVEGQGPLETQYFGPGTRLLVL.

The V call is TRBV6-5, the J call TRBJ2-4; TRBD2 matches 13 bases. Losses at the gene ends were 4 bases for V and 8 bases for J; bases not matched to a gene: 5. The CDR3 contains 15 residues. Germline CDR1 reads MNHEY; CDR2 reads SVGAGI. Here the CDR3 reads CASSSLTSGGHIQYF. CDR3 DNA: TGTGCCAGCAGTTCCTTGACTAGCGGGGGGCACATTCAGTACTTC.

This chain links TRBV10-3 with TRBJ2-3, with D tentatively TRBD2 (5 bases). This CDR3 has 12 amino acids. V was cut by 10 bases and J by 0 bases, with 8 bases left in between. The germline CDR1 and CDR2 sequences are ENHRY and SYGVKD. Here the CDR3 reads CATGGSTDTQYF. The CDR3 coding sequence is TGTGCCACCGGCGGGAGCACAGATACGCAGTATTTT.

This chain joins TRBV29-1 and TRBJ1-1; D remains unclear. Deletions cut 3 bases from V and 4 bases from J, with 9 bases between. The CDR3 has 12 residues. From germline, CDR1 is SQVTM and CDR2 ANQGSEA. The CDR3 coding sequence is TGCAGCGTTGAGGGCCAAATCACTGAAGCTTTCTTT. Encoded protein: CSVEGQITEAFF.

The chain joins TRBV29-1 to TRBJ1-1, with unresolved D. Germline loops: CDR1 SQVTM, CDR2 ANQGSEA. The CDR3 is 12 amino acids. V lost 5 bases and J lost 12, with 19 bases in between. CDR3 residues: CSVLVSDGEPFF. As DNA, the CDR3 is TGCAGCGTTCTGGTTAGCGACGGGGAACCTTTCTTT. Full variable domain (rest looked up from reference TRBV29-1 and TRBJ1-1): SAVISQKPSRDICQRGTSLTIQCQVDSQVTMMFWYRQQPGQSLTLIATANQGSEATYESGFVIDKFPISRPNLTFSTLTVSNMSPEDSSIYLCSVLVSDGEPFFGQGTRLTVV.